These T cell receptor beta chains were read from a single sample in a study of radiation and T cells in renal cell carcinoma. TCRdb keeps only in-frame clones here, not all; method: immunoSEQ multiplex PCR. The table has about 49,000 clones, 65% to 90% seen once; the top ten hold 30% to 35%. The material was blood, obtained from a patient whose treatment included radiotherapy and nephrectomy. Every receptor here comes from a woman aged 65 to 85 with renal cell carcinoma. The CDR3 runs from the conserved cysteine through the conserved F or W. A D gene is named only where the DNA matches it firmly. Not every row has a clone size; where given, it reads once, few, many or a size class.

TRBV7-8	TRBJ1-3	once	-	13	TGTGCCAGCAGCAGGACAGCTGGAAACACCATATATTTT	CASSRTAGNTIYF
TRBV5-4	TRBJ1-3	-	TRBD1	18	TGTGCCAGCAGCCTTGGGGCCGGAGGGGGCGTATCCCGAAACACCATATATTTT	CASSLGAGGGVSRNTIYF
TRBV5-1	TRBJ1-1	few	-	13	TGCGCCAGCAGCTTGGGGACGACCGCTGAAGCTTTCTTT	CASSLGTTAEAFF
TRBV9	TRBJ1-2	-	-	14	TGTGCCAGCAGCGTAGGGGGGGTTAACTATGGCTACACCTTC	CASSVGGVNYGYTF
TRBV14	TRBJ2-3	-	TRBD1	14	TGTGCCAGCAGCCCGTCGACAGGGACAGATACGCAGTATTTT	CASSPSTGTDTQYF
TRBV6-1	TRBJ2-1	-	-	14	TGTGCCAGCAGTGATCAACGTCCCTACAATGAGCAGTTCTTC	CASSDQRPYNEQFF
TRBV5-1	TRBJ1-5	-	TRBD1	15	TGCGCCAGCGGCCAATCAGGGGGCCACAATCAGCCCCAGCATTTT	CASGQSGGHNQPQHF
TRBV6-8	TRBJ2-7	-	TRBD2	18	TGTGCCAGCAGTTACTGGACTAGCGGGGGGGCCACCGTCTACGAGCAGTACTTC	CASSYWTSGGATVYEQYF
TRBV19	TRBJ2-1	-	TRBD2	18	TGTGCCAGTAGGTTACTAGCGGGAGATATCAACTCCTACAATGAGCAGTTCTTC	CASRLLAGDINSYNEQFF
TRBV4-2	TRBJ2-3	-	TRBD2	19	TGTGCCAGCAGCCAAGAGGGAGGTATAGCGGGAGGGCCGCGAGATACGCAGTATTTT	CASSQEGGIAGGPRDTQYF
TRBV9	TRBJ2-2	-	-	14	TGTGCCAGCAGCGTCTCAGATTTCCCCGGGGAGCTGTTTTTT	CASSVSDFPGELFF
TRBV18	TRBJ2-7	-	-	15	TGTGCCAGCTCACCAAATTACCTTCTATCCTACGAGCAGTACTTC	CASSPNYLLSYEQYF
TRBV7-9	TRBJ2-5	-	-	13	TGTGCCAGCAGCTTAGTAGGCGGGGAGACCCAGTACTTC	CASSLVGGETQYF
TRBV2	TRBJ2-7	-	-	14	TGTGCCAGCAGAGTCGGACGGATCTCCTACGAGCAGTACTTC	CASRVGRISYEQYF
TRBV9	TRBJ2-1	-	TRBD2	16	TGTGCCAGCAGCGGCCGGGGCGGGGGCTCCTACAATGAGCAGTTCTTC	CASSGRGGGSYNEQFF
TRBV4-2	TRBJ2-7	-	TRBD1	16	TGTGCCAGCAGCCAAGATATCGGGACAGGCTCCTACGAGCAGTACTTC	CASSQDIGTGSYEQYF
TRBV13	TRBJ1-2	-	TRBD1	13	TGTGCCAGCAGCTCGGACAGGGGCTATGGCTACACCTTC	CASSSDRGYGYTF
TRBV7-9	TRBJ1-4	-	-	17	TGTGCCAGCAACCCCGGAAGGCAAGATGCAACTAATGAAAAACTGTTTTTT	CASNPGRQDATNEKLFF
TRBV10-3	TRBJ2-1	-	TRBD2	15	TGTGCCATCAGTGAACCTAGCGGGATTTTCGATGAGCAGTTCTTC	CAISEPSGIFDEQFF
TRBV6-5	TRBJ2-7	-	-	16	TGTGCCAGCAGTTTCCTCAGGGAGGGGGCTCCCTACGAGCAGTACTTC	CASSFLREGAPYEQYF
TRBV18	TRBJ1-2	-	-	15	TGTGCCAGCTCACCTGGCGTCGACATCTACGGAGGCTACACCTTC	CASSPGVDIYGGYTF
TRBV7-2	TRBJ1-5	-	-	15	TGTGCCAGCAGCACCGAACAGGGAGGATTTCAGCCCCAGCATTTT	CASSTEQGGFQPQHF
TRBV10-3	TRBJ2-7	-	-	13	TGTGCCATCAGTGAGGGGCCCTCCTACGAGCAGTACTTC	CAISEGPSYEQYF
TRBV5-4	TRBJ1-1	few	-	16	TGTGCCAGCACGCAGGACCCCCAGGTGGGGAACACTGAAGCTTTCTTT	CASTQDPQVGNTEAFF
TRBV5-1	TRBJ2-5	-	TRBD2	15	TGCGCCAGCAGTGTGGAAGCGGCTAGCGGAGAGACCCAGTACTTC	CASSVEAASGETQYF
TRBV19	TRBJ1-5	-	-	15	TGTGCCAGTACCACCGGGACCCTGAGCAATCAGCCCCAGCATTTT	CASTTGTLSNQPQHF
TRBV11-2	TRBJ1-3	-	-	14	TGTGCCAGCAGCTTAGCCGGAGTGGGAAACACCATATATTTT	CASSLAGVGNTIYF
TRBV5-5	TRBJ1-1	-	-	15	TGTGCCAGCAGCTTGGGTAACCATGCGAACACTGAAGCTTTCTTT	CASSLGNHANTEAFF
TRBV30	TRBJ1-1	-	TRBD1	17	TGTGCCTGGAGTCCGAAAACAGGGGGCTCAGGGAACACTGAAGCTTTCTTT	CAWSPKTGGSGNTEAFF
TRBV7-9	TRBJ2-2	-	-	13	TGTGCCAGCAGCTTCGGGGGTACCGGGGAGCTGTTTTTT	CASSFGGTGELFF
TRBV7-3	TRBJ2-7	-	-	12	TGTGCCAGGGGGGACCGATACTACGAGCAGTACTTC	CARGDRYYEQYF
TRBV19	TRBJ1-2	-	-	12	TGTGCCAGTAGTATATTGGGGTATGGCTACACCTTC	CASSILGYGYTF
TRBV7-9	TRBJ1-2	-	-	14	TGTGCCAGCAGCCCGACAGTCAAGTTCTATGGCTACACCTTC	CASSPTVKFYGYTF
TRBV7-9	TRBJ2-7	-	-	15	TGTGCCAGCAGCTCAGGACAGCGTGCAGCCTACGAGCAGTACTTC	CASSSGQRAAYEQYF
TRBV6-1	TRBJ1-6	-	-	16	TGTGCCAGCAGTGAAGCGATTAGTTCCTATAATTCACCCCTCCACTTT	CASSEAISSYNSPLHF
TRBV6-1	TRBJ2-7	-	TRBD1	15	TGTGCCAGCACCAGGGACAGGGGCCCCTACTACGAGCAGTACTTC	CASTRDRGPYYEQYF
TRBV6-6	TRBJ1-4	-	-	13	TGTGCCAGCAGCCTAACCGGGACCGAAAAACTGTTTTTT	CASSLTGTEKLFF
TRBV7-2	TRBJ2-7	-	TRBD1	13	TGTGCCACTTGGGACAGTGTGACCTACGAGCAGTACTTC	CATWDSVTYEQYF
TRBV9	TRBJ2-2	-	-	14	TGTGCCAGCAGCCCCGGCCCCTCGGGCGGGGAGCTGTTTTTT	CASSPGPSGGELFF
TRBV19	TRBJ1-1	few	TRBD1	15	TGTGCCAGTAGTCGGGACAGGGTCACGTCCACTGAAGCTTTCTTT	CASSRDRVTSTEAFF
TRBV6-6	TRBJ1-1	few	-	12	TGTGCCAGCAGTGACAGGAACACTGAAGCTTTCTTT	CASSDRNTEAFF
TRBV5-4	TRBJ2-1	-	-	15	TGTGCCAGCAGCGATGCGAGGGGGGGCTACAATGAGCAGTTCTTC	CASSDARGGYNEQFF
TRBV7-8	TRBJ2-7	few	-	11	TGTGCCAGCAGCTTTTCCGGCGAGCAGTACTTC	CASSFSGEQYF
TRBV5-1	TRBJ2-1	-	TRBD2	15	TGCGCCAGCAGCTTGGGCGGGAGTTCCTACAATGAGCAGTTCTTC	CASSLGGSSYNEQFF
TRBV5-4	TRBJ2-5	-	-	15	TGTGCCAGCAGCTTGGTGACCAACCCCCGTGAGACCCAGTACTTC	CASSLVTNPRETQYF
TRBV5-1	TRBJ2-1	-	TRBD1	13	TGCGCCAGCAGCTTGGGACAGGGGAATGAGCAGTTCTTC	CASSLGQGNEQFF